This T cell receptor beta chain comes out of a study of CD8 T cells in ankylosing spondylitis. Study-level results: Earlier authors reported some of these motif variants in reactive arthritis synovial fluid and blood.

The CDR3 totals 15 residues. CDR1 and CDR2 from the germline V gene are SEHNR and FQNEAQ (reference sequence). The V and J ends lost 6 bases and 7 bases, in that order; junction bases with no gene match: 5. TCRdb redid the calling of the 5' RACE reads with MiXCR, one entry per CDR3 protein. The sample has 250,000 or so distinct CDR3 sequences, under 20% seen once; the top ten hold approximately 33%. This clonotype was counted at least ten times. Its antigen is not known. The chain employs TRBV7-9 and TRBJ2-1; the match to TRBD2 covers 14 bases. This TCR was sampled from a male donor with ankylosing spondylitis or in good health (not recorded which). The sequencing sample was made of blood, either unsorted or a sorted T cell fraction (not recorded which). The CDR3 reads CASRPGTSGGNEQFF. CDR3 sequence (DNA): TGTGCCAGCAGGCCTGGGACTAGCGGGGGAAATGAGCAGTTCTTC. The variable domain in full, completed from reference TRBV7-9 and TRBJ2-1, reads DTGVSQNPRHKITKRGQNVTFRCDPISEHNRLYWYRQTLGQGPEFLTYFQNEAQLEKSRLLSDRFSAERPKGSFSTLEIQRTEQGDSAMYLCASRPGTSGGNEQFFGPGTRLTVL.